This T cell receptor beta chain was sequenced in a study of OX40 agonist ivuxolimab in advanced cancers. Turning to the study itself: Each patient was given ivuxolimab into a vein every 2 weeks, at 0.01 to 10 mg/kg. Points from the study as a whole: CD8+ T cells (on average) carried more expanded clones than CD4+ T cells. Low normalized T-cell clonal expansion was also seen in some nonresponders. Antigens targeted by the expanded peripheral T cells were not determined.

The table came from immunoSEQ multiplex PCR; TCRdb's copy has only in-frame clones and leaves some out. This sample carries around 50,000 clones, more than 70% of them seen once, and the ten largest clones take about 0.68%. This CDR3 has 14 amino acids. Germline V gives CDR1 SGHRS, CDR2 YFSETQ. V was pared by 4 bases and J by 5 bases, with 5 bases of the junction left unmatched. Points on this clone: Its target is unknown.

The chain carries TRBV5-1 and TRBJ2-7; 11 bases match TRBD1. The clonotype originates from an adult with an advanced solid tumor such as melanoma, head and neck, liver or kidney cancer. Here the sequenced sample was CD4+ or CD8+ T cells sorted from blood, taken in a trial of the OX40 agonist ivuxolimab. The CDR3 protein is CASSPRDRGDEQYF. In nucleotides, the CDR3 is TGCGCCAGCAGCCCCCGGGACAGGGGGGACGAGCAGTACTTC.